This record covers a single TCR beta chain. The sample comes from a study of control samples from healthy donors and cancer patients. V was pared by 8 bases and J by 4 bases, with 8 bases between. This CDR3 has 11 residues. Data came from immunoSEQ multiplex PCR; TCRdb stores just in-frame clones and leaves some out. The repertoire has about 98,000 clones, approximately 78% of them found once; the top ten carry 1.5% to 2.5%. The TCR was taken from a man aged 55-75 years in good health. The rearrangement joins TRBV23-1 to TRBJ1-1; D not resolved. TRBV23-1 is flagged as an ORF with uncertain function. Sequencing was done on a sample of blood. CDR3 DNA: TGCGCCAGCCCCGGCGGCACTGAAGCTTTCTTT. The encoded protein is CASPGGTEAFF.